Listed below are T cell receptor beta chains from one sample, sequenced in a study of blood T cell repertoires in COVID-19. TCRdb keeps only in-frame clones here, not all; method: immunoSEQ multiplex PCR. The table lists about 210,000 clones, around 82% of them singletons, with less than 3% in the top ten. Material: peripheral blood. The receptor set was obtained from a man aged 45 to 65 with active or convalescent COVID-19. Each CDR3 is given with its conserved first and last residue. The order of the fields is D gene, V gene, J gene, clone size, CDR3 protein, CDR3 DNA. The D gene is left open where the match is weak. Expanded clones get a size class; other rows say once, few or many, or leave the size out.

-	TRBV9	TRBJ1-5	-	CASSGSLNQPQHF	TGTGCCAGCAGCGGGAGTTTGAATCAGCCCCAGCATTTT
TRBD1	TRBV7-2	TRBJ1-1	-	CASSRGQGRTEAFF	TGTGCCAGCAGTCGCGGACAGGGGAGAACTGAAGCTTTCTTT
TRBD2	TRBV3-1/TRBV3-2	TRBJ2-3	-	CASSQGGTSASTDTQYF	TGTGCCAGCAGCCAAGGGGGGACTAGCGCTAGCACAGATACGCAGTATTTT
TRBD1	TRBV30	TRBJ1-3	-	CAWTFPPARGHNTIYF	TGTGCCTGGACCTTCCCCCCCGCCAGGGGGCATAACACCATATATTTT
TRBD1	TRBV10-3	TRBJ1-2	once	CAISDSLGTGGPYGYTF	TGTGCCATCAGTGACAGCTTGGGGACAGGCGGCCCCTATGGCTACACCTTC
TRBD2	TRBV5-1	TRBJ2-1	-	CASSLESGSSYEQFF	TGCGCCAGCAGCTTGGAGAGCGGGAGTAGCTATGAGCAGTTCTTC
TRBD1	TRBV15	TRBJ1-2	-	CATKNRGIHYGYTF	TGTGCCACGAAGAACAGGGGGATTCACTATGGCTACACCTTC
-	TRBV6-5	TRBJ2-2	-	CASTGTYNTGELFF	TGTGCCAGCACCGGGACTTATAACACCGGGGAGCTGTTTTTT
TRBD2	TRBV27	TRBJ2-7	-	CASSPSGASGGLYEQYF	TGTGCCAGCAGTCCGTCCGGGGCTAGCGGGGGGTTGTACGAGCAGTACTTC
-	TRBV11-2	TRBJ1-1	once	CASSTRGSGGAKNTEAFF	TGTGCCAGCAGCACTCGCGGCTCGGGGGGCGCGAAGAACACTGAAGCTTTCTTT
-	TRBV28	TRBJ1-2	once	CASRGSYGYTF	TGTGCCAGCAGGGGCTCCTATGGCTACACCTTC
TRBD1	TRBV27	TRBJ1-4	-	CASRVSPGTGNEKLFF	TGTGCCAGCAGAGTATCCCCCGGGACAGGGAACGAAAAACTGTTTTTT
-	TRBV18	TRBJ1-5	-	CASSMELSNQPQHF	TGTGCCAGCTCGATGGAGTTAAGCAATCAGCCCCAGCATTTT
-	TRBV19	TRBJ2-2	-	CASSIGGADTGELFF	TGTGCCAGTAGTATCGGAGGGGCGGACACCGGGGAGCTGTTTTTT
-	TRBV27	TRBJ1-5	once	CASSLGGKHQPQHF	TGTGCCAGCAGTTTAGGGGGGAAACACCAGCCCCAGCATTTT
-	TRBV30	TRBJ1-2	once	CAWDGKGNGYTF	TGTGCCTGGGACGGGAAAGGGAATGGCTACACCTTC
-	TRBV5-5	TRBJ1-2	-	CASMIQANYGYTF	TGTGCCAGCATGATACAGGCTAACTATGGCTACACCTTC
-	TRBV7-6	TRBJ2-5	-	CASSLAAEETQYF	TGTGCCAGCAGCTTAGCGGCAGAAGAGACCCAGTACTTC
-	TRBV9	TRBJ1-1	-	CASSLSLDSFTEAFF	TGTGCCAGCAGCCTCTCCCTGGACAGTTTCACTGAAGCTTTCTTT
-	TRBV4-1	TRBJ1-1	-	CASSQEVRGVNTEAFF	TGCGCCAGCAGCCAAGAGGTCCGCGGGGTTAACACTGAAGCTTTCTTT
-	TRBV21-1	TRBJ2-3	-	CASSPETSGAFFPPDTQYF	TGTGCCAGCAGCCCTGAGACTAGCGGGGCCTTTTTCCCTCCAGATACGCAGTATTTT
TRBD1	TRBV6-6	TRBJ2-7	-	CASSQLGRGPYEQYF	TGTGCCAGCAGTCAGTTGGGCAGGGGGCCATACGAGCAGTACTTC
-	TRBV27	TRBJ1-2	-	CASSLITQGLSGYTF	TGTGCCAGCAGTTTGATTACACAGGGTCTTAGTGGCTACACCTTC
-	TRBV12-3/TRBV12-4	TRBJ1-3	-	CASSPRVNTIYF	TGTGCCAGCAGTCCCCGGGTAAACACCATATATTTT
TRBD1	TRBV6-6	TRBJ2-1	once	CASSRPGTGSVYNEQFF	TGTGCCAGCAGTCGTCCCGGGACAGGTTCGGTCTACAATGAGCAGTTCTTC
TRBD1	TRBV27	TRBJ1-1	-	CASSTLQGANTEAFF	TGTGCCAGCAGTACTCTACAGGGGGCGAACACTGAAGCTTTCTTT
-	TRBV11-2	TRBJ1-1	-	CASSLGATFQAFF	TGTGCCAGCAGCTTAGGAGCTACCTTTCAAGCTTTCTTT
-	TRBV7-6	TRBJ1-5	-	CASSPSGNQPQHF	TGTGCCAGCAGCCCATCAGGCAATCAGCCCCAGCATTTT
TRBD1	TRBV10-1	TRBJ2-3	-	CASSTTGGGTQYF	TGCGCCAGCAGCACGACAGGGGGCGGTACGCAGTATTTT
-	TRBV5-1	TRBJ2-7	-	CASSLGQGPYEQYF	TGCGCCAGCAGCTTGGGCCAGGGGCCCTACGAGCAGTACTTC
-	TRBV29-1	TRBJ2-5	-	CSVERNGQETQYF	TGCAGCGTTGAAAGGAATGGGCAGGAGACCCAGTACTTC
-	TRBV27	TRBJ1-2	-	CASSSNLGRKNGYTF	TGTGCCAGCAGTTCAAATTTAGGGAGGAAAAATGGCTACACCTTC
TRBD1	TRBV18	TRBJ2-1	-	CASSTNSGTDNEQFF	TGTGCCAGCTCAACAAACTCCGGGACAGACAATGAGCAGTTCTTC
TRBD2	TRBV9	TRBJ2-1	-	CASSIAGGPNFEQFF	TGTGCCAGCAGCATCGCGGGAGGGCCGAATTTTGAGCAGTTCTTC
TRBD1	TRBV6-5	TRBJ2-7	-	CASSRTGTYEQYF	TGTGCCAGCAGTAGGACAGGTACCTACGAGCAGTACTTC
-	TRBV30	TRBJ1-1	-	CAWSRETRVGNTEAFF	TGTGCCTGGAGTAGGGAAACCAGGGTAGGGAACACTGAAGCTTTCTTT
TRBD1	TRBV10-3	TRBJ2-5	-	CAISESARGIQETQYF	TGTGCCATCAGTGAGTCGGCCAGGGGGATCCAAGAGACCCAGTACTTC
-	TRBV10-3	TRBJ1-1	-	CAISESTVGAFF	TGTGCCATCAGTGAGTCGACAGTGGGAGCTTTCTTT
-	TRBV6-1	TRBJ1-6	once	CASSDGVQGHRTLHF	TGTGCCAGCAGTGATGGGGTACAGGGTCATCGTACCCTCCACTTT
-	TRBV7-2	TRBJ1-5	-	CASSLRPGRGNQPQHF	TGTGCCAGCAGCTTACGTCCGGGGAGAGGCAATCAGCCCCAGCATTTT
TRBD1	TRBV28	TRBJ1-1	once	CASSLPQGAGTEAFF	TGTGCCAGCAGTTTACCACAGGGGGCAGGCACTGAAGCTTTCTTT
-	TRBV29-1	TRBJ2-3	-	CSVERDTHTDTQYF	TGCAGCGTTGAAAGGGACACCCACACAGATACGCAGTATTTT
-	TRBV27	TRBJ1-2	-	CASSPQMAANYGYTF	TGTGCCAGCAGTCCCCAAATGGCGGCTAACTATGGCTACACCTTC
-	TRBV14	TRBJ1-2	-	CASSQGQAGYTF	TGTGCCAGCAGCCAAGGACAGGCCGGCTACACCTTC
-	TRBV7-2	TRBJ2-3	-	CASSRKPPNTQYF	TGTGCCAGCAGCCGCAAACCTCCTAATACGCAGTATTTT
-	TRBV7-9	TRBJ1-2	-	CASSFRGRGYTF	TGTGCCAGCAGCTTTCGAGGCCGTGGCTACACCTTC
-	TRBV2	TRBJ2-7	-	CASSEEGPYEQYF	TGTGCCAGCAGTGAGGAGGGACCCTACGAGCAGTACTTC
TRBD2	TRBV5-1	TRBJ2-1	-	CASSSGLAGGLEQFF	TGCGCCAGCAGCTCGGGACTAGCGGGAGGGCTGGAGCAGTTCTTC
-	TRBV7-8	TRBJ1-1	many	CASRNLTFFENTEAFF	TGTGCCAGCCGCAATCTAACGTTTTTCGAGAACACTGAAGCTTTCTTT
-	TRBV18	TRBJ1-5	-	CASSYGDLSNQPQHF	TGTGCCAGTTCCTATGGAGACCTCTCCAATCAGCCCCAGCATTTT
TRBD1	TRBV2	TRBJ1-1	-	CASSDSDRGKWNTEAFF	TGTGCCAGCAGTGACTCCGACAGGGGGAAGTGGAACACTGAAGCTTTCTTT
-	TRBV27	TRBJ2-7	-	CASSPFSSYEQYF	TGTGCCAGCAGTCCGTTCTCCTCCTACGAGCAGTACTTC
TRBD1	TRBV5-1	TRBJ2-1	many	CASTPLDRGNLDEQFF	TGCGCCAGCACGCCATTGGACAGGGGGAACTTAGATGAGCAGTTCTTC
-	TRBV7-3	TRBJ1-1	-	CASSPQGWDTEAFF	TGTGCCAGCAGCCCACAGGGTTGGGACACTGAAGCTTTCTTT